This T cell receptor beta chain is from a study of blood T cell repertoires in COVID-19. Study overall: Acute and convalescent COVID-19 samples came from the United States, Italy and Spain. PBMCs, B-cell-depleted T cells, or T cells provided the cDNA or gDNA that made up the material.

V lost 6 bases, J lost 2 bases, and 3 bases stayed unmatched. Germline lookup yields CDR1 MGHDK and CDR2 SYGVNS. This CDR3 contains 13 residues. Original handling: Estimated nucleated cell counts came from reference gene primer amplification. Repertoires were generated with immunoSEQ multiplex PCR, while TCRdb's copy carries only in-frame clones and drops some. V and J calls and clone size are as listed in that table; D and trimming were resolved from the DNA. Found here are fewer than 250,000 clones, around 88% of them singletons; the top ten hold roughly 5.2%. This clonotype was sampled from an elderly woman with COVID-19, enrolled during active disease. This chain connects TRBV25-1 to TRBJ1-2; 7 nucleotides line up with TRBD1. Sequenced input: peripheral blood. This CDR3 is CASRQQGNYGYTF. The CDR3 DNA follows: TGTGCCAGCAGACAACAGGGGAACTATGGCTACACCTTC.